This TCR beta chain stems from a study of CD8 T cells in ankylosing spondylitis. V was trimmed by 2 bases and J by 1 base, leaving 9 bases between them. CDR3 size: 16 residues. The germline V gene has CDR1 LGHNA and CDR2 YSLEER. Quantitative 5'-RACE with molecular barcodes produced the TCR beta libraries. TCRdb processed the 5' RACE reads anew with MiXCR; each CDR3 protein has one entry. Of some 840,000 distinct CDR3 sequences listed, roughly 10% are singletons. Findings and caveats of the study: Seemingly distinctive of ankylosing spondylitis blood was a TCR beta motif formed by eight highly homologous variants. Relatively rare in peripheral blood, disease-linked clones were also CD8+. It was reported that disease-linked clones were significantly enriched in matched ankylosing spondylitis synovial fluid.

On this clonotype: Its antigen is still unknown.

The receptor was derived from a male donor with ankylosing spondylitis. Sequencing was performed on blood, either unsorted or a sorted T cell fraction (not recorded which). The chain employs TRBV4-3 and TRBJ2-6, with D possibly being TRBD1 (5 bases). CDR3 nucleotide sequence: TGCGCCAGCAGCCAACCCGACAGTTCTGGGGCCAACGTCCTGACTTTC. This encodes CASSQPDSSGANVLTF.